The 28 T cell receptor beta chains given below trace back to one sample, sequenced in a study of blood T cell repertoires in COVID-19. This table comes from immunoSEQ multiplex PCR, and its TCRdb copy is limited to in-frame clones, with some not included. The sample has about 270,000 clones; 70% to 90% are singletons. The sample was peripheral blood. The receptors were gathered from a woman between 65 and 79 years old with acute or convalescent COVID-19.

This chain links TRBV25-1 with TRBJ2-7, with 7 bases matching TRBD1. The CDR3 extends over 13 amino acids. Germline V lookup: CDR1 MGHDK, CDR2 SYGVNS. J was trimmed by 9 bases and V by 8 bases; bases with no gene match: 13. CDR3: CASLGQVPRGQYF. The CDR3, as DNA: TGTGCCAGCCTAGGACAGGTCCCTCGGGGGCAGTACTTC.

The CDR3 here is CASRLGRGSHQPQHF. CDR3 DNA: TGTGCCAGCAGGTTGGGCAGAGGGTCTCATCAGCCCCAGCATTTT. This chain joins TRBV6-5 and TRBJ1-5; D ambiguous. The CDR3 sequence is 15 residues long. V gave up 6 bases and J gave up 5 bases, with 17 bases separating them. In germline, CDR1 is MNHEY, CDR2 SVGAGI.

This clone has just one count. This rearrangement joins TRBV19 to TRBJ1-1, with 9 bases matching TRBD1. After removal of 4 bases from V and 6 bases from J, the junction contained 9 bases not matched to a gene. CDR3 length equals 15 residues. Germline-derived CDR1 and CDR2 are LNHDA and SQIVND (reference sequence). CDR3 sequence (DNA): TGTGCCAGTAGTAGCGCCGGGACAGGGACTTCTGAAGCTTTCTTT. Amino acids: CASSSAGTGTSEAFF.

This sequence joins TRBV7-3 and TRBJ2-7; a possible D gene is TRBD2 (6 bases). The CDR3 consists of 15 residues. CDR1 SGHTA and CDR2 FQGTGA come from the germline V gene. V lost 1 base, J lost 2 bases, and 12 bases lay in between. The CDR3 DNA reads TGTGCCAGCAGCTTAATGGCAGGGAGGACCTACGAGCAGTACTTC. Amino acids: CASSLMAGRTYEQYF. The variable domain in full, with the rest retrieved from reference TRBV7-3 and TRBJ2-7, is GAGVSQTPSNKVTEKGKYVELRCDPISGHTALYWYRQSLGQGPEFLIYFQGTGAADDSGLPNDRFFAVRPEGSVSTLKIQRTERGDSAVYLCASSLMAGRTYEQYFGPGTRLTVT.

The V call is TRBV5-1, the J call TRBJ1-2, with D tentatively TRBD1 (5 bases). CDR3 length: 15 amino acids. Germline CDR1 SGHRS, CDR2 YFSETQ. V was clipped by 2 bases and J by 4 bases, with 15 bases between them. The CDR3: CASSFLPGGVYGYTF. In nucleotides, the CDR3 is TGCGCCAGCAGCTTTTTACCCGGGGGGGTCTATGGCTACACCTTC.

J is TRBJ1-2 and V is TRBV6-5; 8 bases map to TRBD1. V was pared by 6 bases and J by 8 bases, with 11 bases of the junction left unmatched. Germline V gives CDR1 MNHEY, CDR2 SVGAGI. CDR3 length equals 14 residues. The CDR3 DNA reads as TGTGCCAGCAGAGACGCCCAGGGGGCGGGGGGCTACACCTTC. Encoded protein: CASRDAQGAGGYTF.

J is TRBJ2-1 and V is TRBV6-5; D might be TRBD2 (5 bases). The germline CDR1 and CDR2 sequences are MNHEY and SVGAGI. The CDR3 contains 15 residues. V was trimmed by 5 bases and J by 8 bases, leaving 19 bases between them. The CDR3 DNA follows: TGTGCCAGCAGTCCTCCTAGTGTGAGGGCCGATGAGCAGTTCTTC. Its protein product is CASSPPSVRADEQFF.

The genes are TRBV3-1 (or the pseudogene TRBV3-2) and TRBJ2-5, with 14 bases lining up with TRBD2. The CDR3 length is 18 residues. Trimming removed 4 bases from V and 5 bases from J; junction bases left unmatched: 12. Germline values: CDR1 LGHDT, CDR2 YNNKEL (reference sequence). The CDR3 nucleotides read TGTGCCAGCAGCCCGACGACTAGCGGGGGGGCCAAAATGGAGACCCAGTACTTC. Translating it yields CASSPTTSGGAKMETQYF.

The chain has TRBV27 and TRBJ2-1, with D possibly TRBD1 on 5 matching bases. V lost 2 bases, J lost 5 bases, and 10 bases lay in between. CDR3 size: 14 residues. Germline CDR1 and CDR2: MNHEY and SMNVEV (reference sequence). CDR3 in amino acids: CASSLGSRDNEQFF. In DNA form, the CDR3 reads TGTGCCAGCAGTTTAGGGTCCAGGGACAATGAGCAGTTCTTC.

The chain carries TRBV3-1 (or the pseudogene TRBV3-2) and TRBJ2-5; D unresolved. The CDR3 totals 12 residues. CDR1 and CDR2 from the germline V gene are LGHDT and YNNKEL (reference sequence). V was clipped by 2 bases and J by 5 bases, with 6 bases between them. The CDR3, as DNA: TGTGCCAGCAGCCAATTTCGGGAGACCCAGTACTTC. As protein: CASSQFRETQYF.

V usage is TRBV2 and J usage is TRBJ1-2; D is possibly TRBD1 (6 bases). Germline CDR1 SNHLY, CDR2 FYNNEI. The CDR3 is 15 residues long. V gave up 7 bases and J gave up 5 bases, with 20 bases separating them. The CDR3 DNA is TGTGCCAGCAAGTTAACTCAGGGGAGAGGGTATGGCTACACCTTC. Protein product: CASKLTQGRGYGYTF. Using reference TRBV2 and TRBJ1-2 for the parts outside the CDR3, the full variable domain is EPEVTQTPSHQVTQMGQEVILRCVPISNHLYFYWYRQILGQKVEFLVSFYNNEISEKSEIFDDQFSVERPDGSNFTLKIRSTKLEDSAMYFCASKLTQGRGYGYTFGSGTRLTVV.

This sequence joins TRBV3-1 (or the pseudogene TRBV3-2) and TRBJ2-2; TRBD1 matches at 8 bases. The trim removed 5 bases at V and 4 bases at J, leaving 3 bases unmatched. The CDR3 totals 14 residues. Looked up from germline, CDR1 is LGHDT and CDR2 is YNNKEL (reference sequence). The CDR3 reads CASSETGATGELFF. The CDR3 bases are TGTGCCAGCAGCGAGACAGGGGCCACCGGGGAGCTGTTTTTT.

V usage is TRBV12-3 or TRBV12-4 and J usage is TRBJ1-4; the D gene is possibly TRBD1 (6 bases). Trimming removed 7 bases at V and 5 bases at J, with 11 bases between. This CDR3 is 13 amino acids long. The CDR3 DNA is TGTGCCAGCAAAAAGGACAGAAATGAAAAACTGTTTTTT. It translates to CASKKDRNEKLFF.

J is TRBJ1-5 and V is TRBV28; perhaps TRBD1 as D (5 bases). The CDR3 consists of 15 residues. Between the trimmed V and J ends, which lost 6 bases and 3 bases, there was a span of 15 bases. Germline V CDR1 and CDR2: MDHEN, SYDVKM. The CDR3 DNA reads as TGTGCCAGCAGCTCCCCTAGGGGCTCCAATCAGCCCCAGCATTTT. Residues: CASSSPRGSNQPQHF.

The chain joins TRBV29-1 to TRBJ1-6; tentative D call: TRBD1 (5 bases). Germline V CDR1 and CDR2: SQVTM, ANQGSEA. The length of the CDR3 is 15 residues. V dropped 6 bases and J dropped 0 bases, with 12 bases sitting between them. This chain's CDR3 is CSVRPDSSYNSPLHF. The CDR3 DNA is TGCAGCGTAAGACCTGACAGCTCCTATAATTCACCCCTCCACTTT.

DNA for the CDR3: TGTGCCAGCAGTGAAACCGGGACAGTCCTAAACTACGAGCAGTACTTC. Translation gives CASSETGTVLNYEQYF. This sequence joins TRBV6-1 and TRBJ2-7, with TRBD1 identical over 7 bases. This CDR3 contains 16 residues. V dropped 2 bases and J dropped 3; count of bases not matched to a gene: 10. CDR1 and CDR2 (germline): MNHNS, SASEGT.

This clone appeared a few times. The rearrangement links TRBV9 to TRBJ1-4, with D maybe TRBD1 (6 bases). The ends were cut back, 3 bases at V and 0 bases at J, with 9 bases in the middle. In germline, CDR1 is SGDLS, CDR2 YYNGEE. This CDR3 contains 15 residues. The CDR3 is CASSAQGSTNEKLFF. CDR3 DNA: TGTGCCAGCAGCGCACAGGGTTCAACTAATGAAAAACTGTTTTTT.

The rearrangement links TRBV10-2 to TRBJ2-1; 9 bases match TRBD2. CDR3 size: 15 residues. J lost 8 bases, V lost 5 bases, and 10 bases had no gene match. Germline CDR1 and CDR2: WSHSY and SAAADI. In DNA form, the CDR3 reads TGCGCCAGCAGTTCTTTTCTAGCGGGGTTTGATGAGCAGTTCTTC. It is translated as CASSSFLAGFDEQFF.

V and J are TRBV6-5 and TRBJ1-1; D remains unclear. Germline V lookup: CDR1 MNHEY, CDR2 SVGAGI. This CDR3 has 13 residues. V was trimmed by 6 bases and J by 0 bases, leaving 8 bases between them. CDR3 region: CASRIRLNTEAFF. The CDR3 DNA reads as TGTGCCAGCAGGATACGGTTGAACACTGAAGCTTTCTTT.

The chain couples TRBV5-4 to TRBJ2-5, with D perhaps TRBD1 (6 bases). Germline CDR1 reads SGHNT; CDR2 reads YYREEE (reference sequence). This CDR3 has 14 amino acids. V was cut by 3 bases and J by 2 bases, with 11 bases left in between. The CDR3 sequence is CASSSGVVQETQYF. In DNA, the CDR3 is TGTGCCAGCAGCTCAGGGGTTGTACAAGAGACCCAGTACTTC.

The rearrangement uses TRBV18 and TRBJ1-1; the D is unclear. V was clipped by 2 bases and J by 7 bases, with 8 bases between them. Germline lookup yields CDR1 KGHSH and CDR2 LQKENI. The CDR3 is made up of 12 amino acids. The CDR3 sequence is CASSPIDYEAFF. The CDR3 region has the DNA TGTGCCAGCTCACCAATCGACTATGAAGCTTTCTTT.

The chain is built from TRBV7-2 and TRBJ2-2, with D possibly being TRBD1 (5 bases). Germline V CDR1 and CDR2: SGHTA, FQGNSA. Between the trimmed V and J ends, which lost 4 bases and 5 bases, there was a span of 14 bases. This CDR3 is 15 amino acids long. The CDR3 loop reads CASSWGGAFTGELFF. The CDR3 coding sequence is TGTGCCAGCAGCTGGGGTGGGGCATTTACCGGGGAGCTGTTTTTT.

The chain employs TRBV3-1 (or the pseudogene TRBV3-2) and TRBJ2-7; 7 bases are a match to TRBD1. Germline lookup yields CDR1 LGHDT and CDR2 YNNKEL (reference sequence). V dropped 5 bases and J dropped 6; count of bases not matched to a gene: 4. The CDR3 is 12 residues long. The CDR3 DNA follows: TGTGCCAGCAGCTCAACAGGGGTCGAGCAGTACTTC. It encodes CASSSTGVEQYF.

J is TRBJ2-7 and V is TRBV6-1; D is unclear. Trimming removed 1 base at V and 2 bases at J, with 12 bases between. CDR3 length equals 15 residues. Germline V gene data show CDR1 as MNHNS and CDR2 as SASEGT. The chain's CDR3 is CASSEGWRNTYEQYF. CDR3 sequence (DNA): TGTGCCAGCAGTGAAGGTTGGCGGAACACCTACGAGCAGTACTTC.

The CDR3 DNA reads TGCGCCAGCAGCTTGGCCACAGGGGGGATGAACACTGAAGCTTTCTTT. It is translated as CASSLATGGMNTEAFF. This chain links TRBV5-1 with TRBJ1-1; 8 bases map to TRBD1. Germline-derived CDR1 and CDR2 are SGHRS and YFSETQ. The length of the CDR3 is 16 residues. V was pared by 0 bases and J by 0 bases, with 4 bases of the junction left unmatched.

CDR3 nucleotide sequence: TGCGCCAGCAGCAATCTGGGGGGTATTAGTTATGGCTACACCTTC. This encodes CASSNLGGISYGYTF. This rearrangement joins TRBV4-1 to TRBJ1-2, with D perhaps matching TRBD1 (5 bases). The CDR3 covers 15 residues. V was shortened by 5 bases and J by 5 bases, with 18 bases between the two germline ends. The V gene's germline CDR1 is MGHRA and CDR2 YSYEKL.

The gene calls are TRBV6-5 and TRBJ2-7; possible D gene TRBD2, 6 bases. The ends were cut back, 5 bases at V and 6 bases at J, with 14 bases in the middle. Germline V gene lookup returns CDR1 MNHEY and CDR2 SVGAGI. The CDR3 covers 13 residues. CDR3 residues: CASSQRVRGEQYF. In DNA, the CDR3 is TGTGCCAGCAGTCAGCGGGTACGTGGCGAGCAGTACTTC.

The rearrangement joins TRBV2 to TRBJ2-3; no definite D call. Germline V gives CDR1 SNHLY, CDR2 FYNNEI. Trimming took off 4 bases at V and 2 bases at J, with 10 bases between the two ends. CDR3 length: 14 residues. The DNA for the CDR3 is TGTGCCAGCAGTGTGCCAGGTTCCACAGATACGCAGTATTTT. Translation: CASSVPGSTDTQYF.